The rows below give T cell receptor beta chains drawn from one sample of a study of molecular identifiers for immune sequencing clone quantification. TCRdb re-derived calls from the PCR reads in MiXCR, one entry per CDR3 protein. The sample contains fewer than 350,000 distinct CDR3 sequences, roughly a quarter of which appear only once. The sample was naive CD8+ T cells from blood, with Jurkat cell RNA spiked in. The source of these receptors is a human donor in good health. Some libraries in this study had Jurkat cell RNA spiked in. Both conserved end residues are trimmed from each CDR3. Fields, in order: V gene, clone size, J gene, CDR3 protein. Size tells how often a clone was seen (once, few, many) or the class of an expanded clone, and some rows leave it out.

TRBV30,-,TRBJ2-3,AWSVWAGATGTQY
TRBV14,many,TRBJ2-3,ASSQTGTSGYSDTQY
TRBV7-6,many,TRBJ2-2,ASSPTSGRAPGELF
TRBV4-1,many,TRBJ2-7,ASSASAGNYEQY
TRBV11-2,many,TRBJ2-3,ASIGFIVGLRTDTQY
TRBV6-5,many,TRBJ2-3,ASSYGTSGGTDTQY
TRBV6-5,few,TRBJ2-5,ASSYSPGAGTQY
TRBV6-2/TRBV6-3,-,TRBJ2-2,ASSYSADNPGELF
TRBV28,many,TRBJ2-7,ASSFSSGSGHEQY
TRBV4-2,few,TRBJ2-3,ASSQDSASGRRDTQY
TRBV25-1,-,TRBJ1-1,ASSEPGTGGLRAEAF
TRBV20-1,many,TRBJ1-1,SASFLGMNTEAF
TRBV6-2/TRBV6-3,-,TRBJ2-3,ASSYHRIEGAADTQY
TRBV2,many,TRBJ2-6,ASTGGLLSGANVLT
TRBV5-1,-,TRBJ1-1,ANSLEYESTQAF
TRBV18,-,TRBJ2-7,AGSPRGGPSYEQY
TRBV19,-,TRBJ2-1,ASSKDPPSYNEQF
TRBV18,-,TRBJ2-5,ASSPPLGTAQETQY
TRBV7-6,many,TRBJ1-3,ASSLGTGLGNTIY
TRBV7-8,many,TRBJ2-3,ASSSPGDRYTQY
TRBV5-1,-,TRBJ2-2,ASRERQGSTGELF
TRBV19,few,TRBJ2-3,ASSIIAAGPITDTQY
TRBV5-8,many,TRBJ2-3,ASSLEATMGDTQY
TRBV20-1,few,TRBJ2-7,SARGVPSYEQY
TRBV9,many,TRBJ2-3,ASSVTGTETTDTQY
TRBV5-4,many,TRBJ2-7,ASSLAQWSAGGTYEQY
TRBV11-2,-,TRBJ2-1,ASSQQGTAYNEQF
TRBV6-1,-,TRBJ1-6,ASSTQDPYNSPLH